The clone carrying this TCR beta chain has a count of ten or more. Its antigen is unidentified. This specimen comes from a study of cytomegalovirus exposure and HLA in healthy donors. Whole-study results and caveats: Earlier results showed most TCR beta V segments being productive about 87% or about 30% of the time. Later on, an analysis showed TCR association rates differing by HLA locus, with DRB1 the most and HLA-C the fewest. The later analysis indicated that the majority of CMV-associated TCR beta chains appeared HLA-restricted.

The CDR3 is 13 residues long. V lost 5 bases and J lost 6, with 12 bases in between. The germline gives CDR1 SEHNR, CDR2 FQNEAQ (reference sequence). Researchers ran the PCR with 60 Vbeta and 13 Jbeta primers. TCRdb keeps only in-frame clones here, not all; method: immunoSEQ multiplex PCR. The top ten clones hold 2.5% of a sample with approximately 100,000 clones, around 68% of them seen once. The sequence came from a man aged 50 to 59 in good health and CMV-seronegative. This chain uses TRBV7-9 with TRBJ2-3, with D possibly TRBD2 on 5 matching bases. The sequenced sample was PBMCs. The CDR3 DNA follows: TGTGCCAGCAGCCGCAGTCCGGGGGATACGCAGTATTTT. It codes for CASSRSPGDTQYF.